These T cell receptor beta chains were read from a single sample in a study of graft-versus-host responses after intestinal transplantation. The antigens for these receptors are not known. Assay used: immunoSEQ multiplex PCR; TCRdb lists only in-frame clones, some missing. The sample has 20,000 to 30,000 clones; over 80% are singletons. The material sequenced was unstimulated CD4+ T cells sorted from spleen or lymph node cells, taken before intestinal transplant. The receptor set was obtained from a human donor who received an intestinal transplant. The CDR3 runs from the conserved cysteine through the conserved F or W. Each record gives: D gene, J gene, V gene, clone size, CDR3 DNA, CDR3 protein. D genes are given only for firm matches. Some rows have no size entry. The others give once, few or many, or a class for an expanded clone.

>-|TRBJ2-1|TRBV6-4|-
TGTGCCAGCAGTGAGATGGCAGGGCACAATGAGCAGTTCTTC
CASSEMAGHNEQFF
>-|TRBJ2-4|TRBV28|-
TGTGCCAGCAGCTACAGCGGCCTAAAAAACATTCAGTACTTC
CASSYSGLKNIQYF
>-|TRBJ2-6|TRBV10-3|once
TGTGCCATCAGTGCTGCTAGCGTTAGCTCTGGGGCCAACGTCCTGACTTTC
CAISAASVSSGANVLTF
>-|TRBJ2-1|TRBV11-2|once
TGTGCCAGCAGCTTACTGGCTAGGAGGTATGAGCAGTTCTTC
CASSLLARRYEQFF
>TRBD2|TRBJ2-7|TRBV28|-
TGTGCCAGCAGTGTGACTAGCGGGGGTTCCTACGAGCAGTACTTC
CASSVTSGGSYEQYF
>TRBD2|TRBJ2-3|TRBV7-9|-
TGTGCCAGCAGCCTTAGACTAGCGGGGGGGACAGATACGCAGTATTTT
CASSLRLAGGTDTQYF
>-|TRBJ2-1|TRBV11-1|-
TGTGCCAGCAGCTTTTCCCCTTACAATGAGCAGTTCTTC
CASSFSPYNEQFF
>-|TRBJ1-1|TRBV2|-
TGTGCCAGTCTCCAGAACACTGAAGCTTTCTTT
CASLQNTEAFF
>-|TRBJ2-7|TRBV25-1|-
TGTGCCAGCAGTTTTTCGGAGGGCTTCTACGAGCAGTACTTC
CASSFSEGFYEQYF
>-|TRBJ1-2|TRBV19|-
TGTGCCAGTAGTATACAATCGCAGATCCCTGGCTACACCTTC
CASSIQSQIPGYTF
>-|TRBJ2-7|TRBV6-5|few
TGTGCCAGCAGTTACCGACGCGGCCCCTACGAGCAGTACTTC
CASSYRRGPYEQYF
>TRBD1|TRBJ2-3|TRBV7-9|once
TGTGCCAGCAGCTTAGCTCTCTCCAGGACAGGGAACACAGATACGCAGTATTTT
CASSLALSRTGNTDTQYF